This T cell receptor beta chain is drawn from a study of cytomegalovirus exposure and HLA in healthy donors. General study findings and limits: The tendency of first-cohort TCR clusters to co-occur in the roughly 120 validation repertoires was identified by a subsequent analysis.

Germline V gene lookup returns CDR1 MNHEY and CDR2 SMNVEV (reference sequence). The CDR3 length is 14 residues. The V gene lost 6 bases and the J gene lost 4 bases, with 12 bases spanning the gap. Profiling relied on immunoSEQ multiplex PCR, and the TCRdb table lists in-frame clones only, not all of them. The sample carries some 170,000 clones, approximately 86% recorded once. This clone was seen once. Its specificity is not known. The chain links TRBV27 to TRBJ2-2; D possibly corresponds to TRBD2 (5 bases). The sample was PBMCs. This sequence was found in a young woman in good health and CMV-seronegative. The chain's CDR3 is CASRLEAGTGELFF. CDR3 DNA sequence: TGTGCCAGCAGACTCGAGGCGGGCACCGGGGAGCTGTTTTTT.